These 29 T cell receptor beta chains were sequenced from one sample in a study of response to subunit inactivated influenza vaccine. One entry per CDR3 protein, called by TCRdb with MiXCR from the RT-PCR reads. The sample consists of roughly 570,000 distinct CDR3 sequences, around 15% of them appearing once. This sample comprised PBMCs from blood, obtained roughly 12 days after vaccination. The source is a man aged 45-65 years who received an inactivated influenza vaccine.

The V and J genes are TRBV14 and TRBJ2-3; a possible D gene is TRBD1 (5 bases). Germline values: CDR1 SGHDN, CDR2 FVKESK. The ends were cut back, 1 base at V and 3 bases at J, with 11 bases in the middle. The CDR3 is made up of 15 amino acids. In DNA, the CDR3 is TGTGCCAGCAGCCAAGGTGGGGCATGGACAGATACGCAGTATTTT. This codes for CASSQGGAWTDTQYF.

This clonotype showed up many times. The chain is built from TRBV20-1 and TRBJ2-1; possibly TRBD1 for D (5 bases). The CDR3 has 11 amino acids. The V and J ends lost 5 bases and 7 bases respectively, with 9 bases between them. In germline, CDR1 is DFQATT, CDR2 SNEGSKA (reference sequence). The CDR3 loop is CSADKGNEQFF. The CDR3 nucleotides are TGCAGTGCTGACAAGGGGAATGAGCAGTTCTTC.

The V call is TRBV7-8, the J call TRBJ2-1; the D is unclear. CDR3 length: 16 residues. The germline gives CDR1 SGHVS, CDR2 FQNEAQ. The V gene lost 3 bases and the J gene lost 0 bases, with 12 bases spanning the gap. The CDR3: CASSFLYRSSYNEQFF. CDR3 in DNA: TGTGCCAGCAGCTTCCTATACCGTAGCTCCTACAATGAGCAGTTCTTC.

This clonotype has more than one count but fewer than ten. The V gene is TRBV20-1, the J gene TRBJ2-5; TRBD1 matches 11 bases. This CDR3 contains 14 residues. V was clipped by 5 bases and J by 4 bases; unmatched bases: 6. Germline CDR1 reads DFQATT; CDR2 reads SNEGSKA (reference sequence). The DNA for the CDR3 is TGCAGTGCTGGACAGGGGGCGAAGGGAGAGACCCAGTACTTC. Its protein product is CSAGQGAKGETQYF.

There are a few counts of this clonotype. V and J are TRBV7-2 and TRBJ2-5; 8 positions agree with TRBD2. Germline lookup yields CDR1 SGHTA and CDR2 FQGNSA. V gave up 10 bases and J gave up 5 bases; unmatched junction bases: 12. The CDR3 is 14 amino acids. CDR3 nucleotides: TGTGCCACACAAGCGGGAGTTAAGGCTGAGACCCAGTACTTC. This gives the protein CATQAGVKAETQYF.

The chain joins TRBV20-1 to TRBJ2-7; TRBD2 agrees at 7 bases. The V segment lost 1 base and the J segment 4 bases; nucleotides outside the gene matches: 7. From germline, CDR1 is DFQATT and CDR2 SNEGSKA (reference sequence). The CDR3 loop spans 14 amino acids. CDR3 DNA: TGCAGTGCTAGAGCTCCTAGCGGCGATTACGAGCAGTACTTC. It is translated as CSARAPSGDYEQYF.

This clonotype appeared a few times. This sequence joins TRBV10-3 and TRBJ1-1; 10 bases are a match to TRBD1. V was pared by 4 bases and J by 4 bases, with 6 bases of the junction left unmatched. Germline loops: CDR1 ENHRY, CDR2 SYGVKD. The length of the CDR3 is 15 residues. CDR3 amino acids: CAISVGQGRTTEAFF. As DNA, the CDR3 is TGTGCCATCAGTGTGGGACAGGGGAGGACCACTGAAGCTTTCTTT.

The chain has TRBV10-3 and TRBJ2-1; the match to TRBD2 covers 13 bases. Germline CDR1 reads ENHRY; CDR2 reads SYGVKD. The length of the CDR3 is 16 residues. Germline trimming cut 3 bases from V and 8 bases from J; bases unmatched to any gene: 7. The DNA of the CDR3 is TGTGCCATCAGTGACCCGACTAGCGGGGGGACGTATGAGCAGTTCTTC. Amino acids: CAISDPTSGGTYEQFF.

This clonotype occurred a few times. The chain recombines TRBV4-2 with TRBJ2-7; 8 nucleotides agree with TRBD2. The CDR3 extends over 15 amino acids. J was trimmed by 4 bases and V by 4 bases; bases with no gene match: 9. Germline V gives CDR1 LGHNA, CDR2 YNFKEQ. The CDR3 loop reads CASSLELLAGYEQYF. DNA of the CDR3: TGTGCCAGCAGCCTAGAACTCCTAGCGGGTTACGAGCAGTACTTC.

This clonotype was counted at least ten times. The rearrangement links TRBV12-3 or TRBV12-4 to TRBJ2-1, with a tentative D call TRBD2 (7 bases). Trimming cost V 6 bases and J 5 bases, with 17 bases left between them. CDR3 length: 15 residues. As DNA, the CDR3 is TGTGCCAGCAGGAGGGGGGCTAGCGGTGACAATGAGCAGTTCTTC. Its translation is CASRRGASGDNEQFF.

The chain uses TRBV9 and TRBJ2-5; 9 positions match TRBD2. The CDR3 consists of 17 residues. CDR1 and CDR2 (germline): SGDLS, YYNGEE. After removal of 0 bases from V and 3 bases from J, the junction contained 9 bases not matched to a gene. CDR3 nucleotides: TGTGCCAGCAGCGTAGCTCCCAGGCTAGCGGGAAAAGAGACCCAGTACTTC. Encoded protein: CASSVAPRLAGKETQYF.

The rearrangement joins TRBV20-1 to TRBJ2-1, with 10 bases lining up with TRBD2. The CDR3 consists of 15 residues. J was trimmed by 8 bases and V by 4 bases; bases with no gene match: 11. Germline V gene lookup returns CDR1 DFQATT and CDR2 SNEGSKA (reference sequence). The CDR3 coding sequence is TGCAGTGCTACCCCAGCGGGGGGGCGATCCTATGAGCAGTTCTTC. Residues: CSATPAGGRSYEQFF.

In its sample, this clonotype was seen a few times. The V gene is TRBV29-1, the J gene TRBJ2-3; D is ambiguous. In germline, CDR1 is SQVTM, CDR2 ANQGSEA. Trimming cost V 3 bases and J 0 bases, with 10 bases left between them. The CDR3 is 14 residues long. The CDR3 reads CSVDQATSTDTQYF. As DNA, the CDR3 is TGCAGCGTTGACCAAGCCACTAGCACAGATACGCAGTATTTT.

V usage is TRBV4-3 and J usage is TRBJ1-4, with D tentatively TRBD1 (5 bases). Germline loops: CDR1 LGHNA, CDR2 YSLEER. The CDR3 length is 15 residues. The germline V and J ends were trimmed by 0 bases and 4 bases, with 9 bases remaining between them. CDR3 DNA sequence: TGCGCCAGCAGCCAAGAGGGGGGTGTTAATGAAAAACTGTTTTTT. Its translation: CASSQEGGVNEKLFF.

This clonotype was observed a few times. The chain joins TRBV28 to TRBJ1-1; TRBD1 is a possible D gene (5 bases). In germline, CDR1 is MDHEN, CDR2 SYDVKM. The CDR3 has 15 residues. The ends were cut back, 10 bases at V and 5 bases at J, with 23 bases in the middle. The CDR3 here is CATTLLRGATTEAFF. CDR3 nucleotide sequence: TGTGCCACCACTCTTTTGAGGGGCGCGACTACTGAAGCTTTCTTT.

The chain recombines TRBV5-6 with TRBJ2-3; tentatively, D is TRBD2 (5 bases). Germline loops: CDR1 SGHDT, CDR2 YYEEEE. Trimming stripped 3 bases from V and 4 bases from J, with 12 bases between. The CDR3 covers 14 residues. CDR3 nucleotide sequence: TGTGCCAGCAGCTCTTGGACTGCGCCAGATACGCAGTATTTT. It encodes CASSSWTAPDTQYF.

This clonotype was seen only a few times. The chain has TRBV27 and TRBJ2-7; TRBD2 matches 8 bases. Germline CDR1 reads MNHEY; CDR2 reads SMNVEV (reference sequence). The CDR3 is 15 residues long. Losses at the gene ends were 7 bases for V and 2 bases for J; bases not matched to a gene: 10. The CDR3 bases are TGTGCCAGCAAGCGTCTGGCGGGAGGAACCTACGAGCAGTACTTC. This gives the protein CASKRLAGGTYEQYF.

In this sample, this clonotype turned up a few times. The chain combines TRBV20-1 with TRBJ1-2; TRBD1 might be the D (6 bases). CDR1 and CDR2 (germline): DFQATT, SNEGSKA (reference sequence). Trimming left V 2 bases short and J 3 bases short, with 22 bases between. The CDR3 has 17 residues. The CDR3 sequence is CSARPGTPDAMHYGYTF. In DNA form, the CDR3 reads TGCAGTGCTAGACCCGGGACACCGGACGCGATGCACTATGGCTACACCTTC.

This clonotype came up a few times. The rearrangement joins TRBV20-1 to TRBJ1-1; D is perhaps TRBD1 (6 bases). Germline V gives CDR1 DFQATT, CDR2 SNEGSKA (reference sequence). CDR3 length: 14 residues. V was shortened by 6 bases and J by 6 bases, with 20 bases between the two germline ends. CDR3 sequence: CSAEDRDPKAEAFF. In DNA form, the CDR3 reads TGCAGTGCAGAGGACAGAGACCCGAAGGCTGAAGCTTTCTTT.

CDR3 coding DNA: TGTGCCAGCAGTTACGCGAGGGGTGTGAACACTGAAGCTTTCTTT. This encodes CASSYARGVNTEAFF. This sequence joins TRBV6-5 and TRBJ1-1; D is possibly TRBD1 (5 bases). Trimming cost V 2 bases and J 0 bases, with 10 bases left between them. The CDR3 covers 15 residues. Germline V CDR1 and CDR2: MNHEY, SVGAGI.

This chain joins TRBV7-2 and TRBJ2-7; 9 bases map to TRBD1. The V segment lost 4 bases and the J segment 2 bases; nucleotides outside the gene matches: 6. CDR1 and CDR2 from the germline V gene are SGHTA and FQGNSA. This CDR3 has 15 amino acids. CDR3 sequence (DNA): TGTGCCAGCAGCTCGGACAGGGGATCTCCCTACGAGCAGTACTTC. Translated: CASSSDRGSPYEQYF.

The rearrangement links TRBV4-3 to TRBJ2-7; 12 positions match TRBD2. The CDR3 is 19 amino acids. J gave up 3 bases and V 1 base, and 13 bases lay outside the gene matches. The V gene's germline CDR1 is LGHNA and CDR2 YSLEER. The CDR3 sequence is CASSQVQGATSGSFYEQYF. Written as DNA, the CDR3 is TGCGCCAGCAGCCAAGTACAGGGGGCGACTAGCGGGAGTTTCTACGAGCAGTACTTC.

The chain is built from TRBV7-9 and TRBJ2-7; D may match TRBD1 or TRBD2 (5 bases each). Germline CDR1 SEHNR, CDR2 FQNEAQ (reference sequence). Trimming took 5 bases from V and 7 from J, leaving 18 bases between them. The CDR3 is 14 residues long. CDR3: CASSLGDEVEEQYF. In DNA, the CDR3 is TGTGCCAGCAGCCTGGGGGACGAGGTGGAAGAGCAGTACTTC.

In this sample, this clonotype turned up a few times. The rearrangement joins TRBV20-1 to TRBJ2-7, with unresolved D. Germline CDR1 reads DFQATT; CDR2 reads SNEGSKA (reference sequence). V lost 2 bases to trimming and J lost 5 bases, with 16 bases between them. The CDR3 has 14 residues. The CDR3 nucleotides read TGCAGTGCTAGACAGACGGTGACGGTCCACGAGCAGTACTTC. Translation: CSARQTVTVHEQYF.

The chain uses TRBV9 and TRBJ2-1; 7 bases align to TRBD1. The CDR3 contains 15 residues. Unmatched junction bases numbered 13, after V lost 6 bases and J lost 7 bases. Germline V gene sequence: CDR1 SGDLS, CDR2 YYNGEE. The CDR3 DNA follows: TGTGCCAGCACCGAGGGACAGAGTTTGAAGAATGAGCAGTTCTTC. It specifies CASTEGQSLKNEQFF.

This clonotype has more than one count but fewer than ten. The CDR3 coding sequence is TGTGCCAGCAGTACCCTGACTAGCGGGGGATACAATGAGCAGTTCTTC. This codes for CASSTLTSGGYNEQFF. The rearrangement joins TRBV12-3 or TRBV12-4 to TRBJ2-1, with 12 nucleotides matching TRBD2. V shed 5 bases, J shed 4 bases, and the junction held 6 bases outside the gene matches. This CDR3 contains 16 residues.

Comment on this clonotype: An end of the junction differs from the germline gene, which may be a read error. DNA for the CDR3: TGTGCCAGCAGCCCCGAACAGGGGCCCCGACACTTC. The encoded protein is CASSPEQGPRHF. This chain links TRBV7-8 with TRBJ2-7; 7 bases line up with TRBD1. Germline CDR1 reads SGHVS; CDR2 reads FQNEAQ. The CDR3 is 12 amino acids. Supplemented by reference TRBV7-8 and TRBJ2-7, the full variable domain reads GAGVSQSPRYKVAKRGQDVALRCDPISGHVSLFWYQQALGQGPEFLTYFQNEAQLDKSGLPSDRFFAERPEGSVSTLKIQRTQQEDSAVYLCASSPEQGPRHFGPGTRLTVT.

Here the CDR3 DNA reads TGTGCCACGTCCGACTGGTCGGGGCTTGCCAACGTCCTGACTTTC. Its protein product is CATSDWSGLANVLTF. The chain couples TRBV6-1 to TRBJ2-6; D is possibly TRBD1 or TRBD2 (5 bases each). The germline V gene encodes CDR1 MNHNS and CDR2 SASEGT. Trimming removed 10 bases at V and 7 bases at J, with 20 bases between. The CDR3 length is 15 residues.

This clonotype was counted only a few times. At one boundary the junction diverges from the germline segment, which might be a read error. The rearrangement joins TRBV7-7 to TRBJ2-1, with D possibly being TRBD2 (5 bases). The CDR3 is made up of 14 amino acids. Per the germline V gene, CDR1 is SSHAT and CDR2 is FNYEAQ (reference sequence). The CDR3 reads CASTKGHGLNEQFF. The CDR3 DNA sequence: TGTGCTAGCACCAAAGGCCACGGACTCAATGAGCAGTTCTTC.